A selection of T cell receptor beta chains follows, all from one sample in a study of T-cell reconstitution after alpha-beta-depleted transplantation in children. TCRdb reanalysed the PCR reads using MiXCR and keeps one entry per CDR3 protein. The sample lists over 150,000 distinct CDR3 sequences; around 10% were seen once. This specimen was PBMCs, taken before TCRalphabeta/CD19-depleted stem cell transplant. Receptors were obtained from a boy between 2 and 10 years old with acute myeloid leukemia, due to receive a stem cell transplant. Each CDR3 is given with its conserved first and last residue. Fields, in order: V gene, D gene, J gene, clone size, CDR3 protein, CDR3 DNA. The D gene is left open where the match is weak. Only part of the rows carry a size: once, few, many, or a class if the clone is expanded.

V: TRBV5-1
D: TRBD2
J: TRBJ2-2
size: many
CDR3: CASSYSGGASTGELFF
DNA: TGCGCCAGCAGCTATAGCGGGGGGGCCTCCACCGGGGAGCTGTTTTTT

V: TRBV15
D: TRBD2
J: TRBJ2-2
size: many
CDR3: CATSTPLAGDTGELFF
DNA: TGTGCCACCAGCACTCCCCTAGCGGGGGACACCGGGGAGCTGTTTTTT

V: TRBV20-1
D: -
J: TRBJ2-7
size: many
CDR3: CSAVQHEQYF
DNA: TGCAGTGCAGTCCAGCACGAGCAGTACTTC

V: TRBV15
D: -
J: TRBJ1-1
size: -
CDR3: CATSRDAMNTEAFF
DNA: TGTGCCACCAGCAGAGACGCTATGAACACTGAAGCTTTCTTT

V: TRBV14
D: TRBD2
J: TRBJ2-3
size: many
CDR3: CARLAGDTQYF
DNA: TGTGCCCGACTAGCAGGAGATACGCAGTATTTT

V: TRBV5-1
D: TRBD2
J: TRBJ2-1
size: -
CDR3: CASSFRDTGGLAGSYNEQFF
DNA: TGCGCCAGCAGCTTCCGGGACACAGGCGGACTAGCGGGAAGCTACAATGAGCAGTTCTTC

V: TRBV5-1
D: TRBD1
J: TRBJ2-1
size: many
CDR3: CASSAPKTGTGGSNEQFF
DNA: TGCGCCAGCAGCGCGCCGAAGACCGGGACAGGGGGGAGCAATGAGCAGTTCTTC

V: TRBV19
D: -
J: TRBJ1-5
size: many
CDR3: CASSMGGGRQPQHF
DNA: TGTGCCAGTAGTATGGGCGGGGGACGTCAGCCCCAGCATTTT

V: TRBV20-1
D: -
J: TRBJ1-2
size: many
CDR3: CSASEGSNYGYTF
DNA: TGCAGTGCTAGTGAAGGTTCTAACTATGGCTACACCTTC

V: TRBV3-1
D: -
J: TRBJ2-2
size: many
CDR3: CASSQGKREIFFPGELFF
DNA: TGTGCCAGCAGCCAAGGAAAGAGAGAAATCTTCTTCCCCGGGGAGCTGTTTTTT

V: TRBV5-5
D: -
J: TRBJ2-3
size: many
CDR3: CASRNPGTPSTDTQYF
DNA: TGTGCCAGCAGAAACCCCGGGACACCTAGCACAGATACGCAGTATTTT

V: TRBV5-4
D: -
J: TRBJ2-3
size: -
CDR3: CASSIRITDTQYF
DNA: TGTGCCAGCAGCATAAGGATCACAGATACGCAGTATTTT

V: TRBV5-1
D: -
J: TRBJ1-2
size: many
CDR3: CASSRDGNNYGYTF
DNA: TGCGCCAGCAGCCGGGACGGCAATAACTATGGCTACACCTTC

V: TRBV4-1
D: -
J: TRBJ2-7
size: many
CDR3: CASSQSEGDEQYF
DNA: TGCGCCAGCAGCCAGAGTGAGGGTGACGAGCAGTACTTC

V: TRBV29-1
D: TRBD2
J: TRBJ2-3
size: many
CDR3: CSGRRRLAGDTQYF
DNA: TGCAGCGGTAGGCGACGACTAGCGGGAGATACGCAGTATTTT

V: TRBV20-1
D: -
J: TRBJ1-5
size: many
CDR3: CSAGPFEGSGNQPQHF
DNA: TGCAGTGCCGGACCTTTTGAGGGGTCGGGCAATCAGCCCCAGCATTTT

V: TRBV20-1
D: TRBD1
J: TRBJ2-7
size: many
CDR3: CSASSRDRGLEQYF
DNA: TGCAGTGCTAGTTCCCGGGACAGGGGGCTCGAGCAGTACTTC

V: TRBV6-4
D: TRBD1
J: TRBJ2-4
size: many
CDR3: CASSGDRGGIQYF
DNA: TGTGCCAGCAGTGGGGACAGAGGAGGCATTCAGTACTTC

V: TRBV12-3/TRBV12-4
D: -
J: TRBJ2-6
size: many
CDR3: CASGRQAGANVLTF
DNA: TGTGCCAGCGGAAGACAGGCCGGGGCCAACGTCCTGACTTTC

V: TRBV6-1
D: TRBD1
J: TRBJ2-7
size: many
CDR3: CARIIPGQGRYEQYF
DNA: TGTGCCAGAATTATCCCGGGACAGGGGAGGTACGAGCAGTACTTC

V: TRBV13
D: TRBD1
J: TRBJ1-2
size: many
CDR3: CASSRDRGLFGYTF
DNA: TGTGCCAGCAGCCGGGACAGGGGGCTTTTTGGCTACACCTTC

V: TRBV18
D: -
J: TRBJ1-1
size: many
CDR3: CASSSRVRAEGWTEAFF
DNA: TGTGCCAGCTCCTCCCGCGTGAGAGCGGAAGGCTGGACTGAAGCTTTCTTT

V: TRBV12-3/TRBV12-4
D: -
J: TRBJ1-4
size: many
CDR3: CASSPVLTTNEKLFF
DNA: TGTGCCAGCAGTCCCGTATTAACAACTAATGAAAAACTGTTTTTT

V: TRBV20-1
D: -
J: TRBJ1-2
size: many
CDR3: CSARDSFTANYGYTF
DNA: TGCAGTGCTAGAGATTCGTTTACAGCTAACTATGGCTACACCTTC

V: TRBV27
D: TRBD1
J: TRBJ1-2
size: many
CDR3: CASSLRGRSRAYTF
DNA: TGTGCCAGCAGTCTCAGGGGGCGGTCAAGGGCCTACACCTTC

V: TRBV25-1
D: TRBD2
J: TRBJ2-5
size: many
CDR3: CASSEFAREGTQYF
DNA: TGTGCCAGCAGTGAATTCGCGCGGGAGGGGACCCAGTACTTC

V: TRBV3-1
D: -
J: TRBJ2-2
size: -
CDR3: CASSPPLWGTAGINTGELFF
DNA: TGTGCCAGCAGCCCACCCTTATGGGGGACGGCGGGAATTAACACCGGGGAGCTGTTTTTT

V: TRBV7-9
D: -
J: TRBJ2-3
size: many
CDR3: CASSLLRNRNTDTQYF
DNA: TGTGCCAGCAGCTTATTGCGCAACAGAAACACAGATACGCAGTATTTT

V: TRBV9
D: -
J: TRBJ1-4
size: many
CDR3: CASSPIGTREEKLFF
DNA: TGTGCCAGCAGCCCCATCGGTACGAGGGAAGAAAAACTGTTTTTT

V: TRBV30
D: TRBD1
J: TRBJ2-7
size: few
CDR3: CAWSVGQGRDEQYF
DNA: TGTGCCTGGAGTGTCGGACAGGGTCGGGACGAGCAGTACTTC

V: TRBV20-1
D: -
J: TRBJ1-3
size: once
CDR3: CSAQGLNSGNTIYF
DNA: TGCAGTGCCCAGGGACTCAACTCTGGAAACACCATATATTTT

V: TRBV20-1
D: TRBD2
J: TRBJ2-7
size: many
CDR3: CSARDPSGMTYEQYF
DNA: TGCAGTGCTAGAGATCCTAGCGGGATGACCTACGAGCAGTACTTC

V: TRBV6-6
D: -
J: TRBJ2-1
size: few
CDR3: CASSYSTHNEQFF
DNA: TGTGCCAGCAGTTACTCGACCCACAATGAGCAGTTCTTC

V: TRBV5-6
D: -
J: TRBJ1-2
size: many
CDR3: CASSFTDIDYGYTF
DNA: TGTGCCAGCAGCTTCACGGACATAGACTATGGCTACACCTTC

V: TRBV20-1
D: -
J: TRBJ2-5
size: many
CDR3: CSARDRGGQTQYF
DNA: TGCAGTGCTAGAGATCGTGGGGGGCAGACCCAGTACTTC

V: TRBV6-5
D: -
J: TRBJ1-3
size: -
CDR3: CASSDDGNSIYF
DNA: TGTGCCAGCTCGGATGACGGAAACAGCATATATTTT

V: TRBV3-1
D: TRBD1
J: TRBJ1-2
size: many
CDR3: CASSQAGTGDGYTF
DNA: TGTGCCAGCAGCCAAGCCGGGACAGGGGACGGCTACACCTTC

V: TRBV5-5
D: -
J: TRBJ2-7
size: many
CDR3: CASSRLEGREQYF
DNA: TGTGCCAGCAGCCGATTAGAGGGGCGCGAGCAGTACTTC

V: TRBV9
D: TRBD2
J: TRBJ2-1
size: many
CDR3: CASSPTGLAGYEQFF
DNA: TGTGCCAGCAGCCCCACCGGGCTAGCGGGGTATGAGCAGTTCTTC

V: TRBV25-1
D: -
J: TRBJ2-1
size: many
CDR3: CASSEWGRFLPMPYNEQFF
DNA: TGTGCCAGCAGTGAATGGGGCCGGTTTCTGCCCATGCCCTACAATGAGCAGTTCTTC